These 31 T cell receptor beta chains originate from one sample sequenced in a study of cytomegalovirus exposure and HLA in healthy donors. This PCR relied on a set of 60 Vbeta primers and 13 Jbeta primers. TCRdb's copy holds only in-frame clones and misses some; the assay was immunoSEQ multiplex PCR. Here the sample spans 150,000 to 200,000 clones, around 82% being singletons. The sequencing input was PBMCs. Source of these receptors: a male donor in good health and CMV-seronegative.

J is TRBJ1-2 and V is TRBV28; D remains ambiguous. The CDR3 is 14 residues long. V lost 5 bases to trimming and J lost 5 bases, with 15 bases between them. CDR1 MDHEN and CDR2 SYDVKM come from the germline V gene. The CDR3 DNA sequence: TGTGCCAGCAGTCCCCCGTGGAGTACATATGGCTACACCTTC. Amino acids: CASSPPWSTYGYTF.

The chain is built from TRBV10-3 and TRBJ1-4; 9 nucleotides line up with TRBD1. Unmatched junction bases numbered 6, after V lost 2 bases and J lost 8 bases. The germline CDR1 and CDR2 sequences are ENHRY and SYGVKD. The CDR3 contains 15 residues. CDR3 sequence: CAISETLDRGEKLFF. CDR3 coding DNA: TGTGCCATCAGTGAGACCTTGGACAGGGGAGAAAAACTGTTTTTT.

In nucleotides, the CDR3 is TGTGCCAGCAGAACAGGGGTTTCTGGAAACACCATATATTTT. Translation gives CASRTGVSGNTIYF. This rearrangement joins TRBV2 to TRBJ1-3, with 7 positions matching TRBD1. The germline V gene encodes CDR1 SNHLY and CDR2 FYNNEI. V was clipped by 6 bases and J by 1 base; unmatched bases: 3. The CDR3 has 14 amino acids.

CDR3 sequence (DNA): TGTGCCAGCAGTTTATTTCTCCCGGTCGGGGGGCCTTTTAACTATGGCTACACCTTC. This sequence encodes CASSLFLPVGGPFNYGYTF. This rearrangement joins TRBV28 to TRBJ1-2, with D possibly TRBD1 on 6 matching bases. V shed 1 base and J shed 1 base, with 22 bases lying between them. Germline CDR1 reads MDHEN; CDR2 reads SYDVKM. This CDR3 contains 19 residues.

The V call is TRBV10-3, the J call TRBJ1-1; D is uncertain. The V gene's germline CDR1 is ENHRY and CDR2 SYGVKD. V was shortened by 2 bases and J by 3 bases, with 7 bases between the two germline ends. CDR3 length: 13 amino acids. The CDR3: CAISEGRDTEAFF. CDR3 bases: TGTGCCATCAGTGAGGGGAGGGACACTGAAGCTTTCTTT.

This clone was seen only a few times. The chain uses TRBV5-4 and TRBJ1-3, with 9 bases that match TRBD1. Germline CDR1 is SGHNT and CDR2 is YYREEE (reference sequence). V dropped 4 bases and J dropped 11; count of bases not matched to a gene: 10. CDR3 size: 14 residues. The CDR3 sequence is CASSAGQGSVAIYF. As DNA, the CDR3 is TGTGCCAGCAGCGCGGGACAGGGTTCGGTTGCCATATATTTT. The whole variable domain, remainder taken from reference TRBV5-4 and TRBJ1-3, is ETGVTQSPTHLIKTRGQQVTLRCSSQSGHNTVSWYQQALGQGPQFIFQYYREEENGRGNFPPRFSGLQFPNYSSELNVNALELDDSALYLCASSAGQGSVAIYFGEGSWLTVV.

This rearrangement joins TRBV5-8 to TRBJ2-5; 8 bases agree with TRBD2. This CDR3 contains 15 residues. With V trimmed by 0 bases and J by 1 base, 2 bases remained unmatched. CDR1 and CDR2 from the germline V gene are SGHTS and YDEGEE. CDR3 protein: CASSLVLAGQETQYF. CDR3 sequence (DNA): TGTGCCAGCAGCTTGGTCCTAGCGGGCCAAGAGACCCAGTACTTC.

This clone was recorded once. V usage is TRBV6-5 and J usage is TRBJ1-1; 8 bases fit TRBD1. The CDR3 is made up of 15 amino acids. V gave up 7 bases and J gave up 4 bases; unmatched junction bases: 11. Germline V CDR1 and CDR2: MNHEY, SVGAGI. CDR3 amino acids: CASTLIRGLATEAFF. For the CDR3, the DNA is TGTGCCAGCACCCTGATCAGGGGGCTTGCCACTGAAGCTTTCTTT.

J is TRBJ1-1 and V is TRBV6-6, with D possibly being TRBD1 (6 bases). V lost 2 bases to trimming and J lost 11 bases, with 21 bases between them. The CDR3 runs to 15 residues. In germline, CDR1 is MNHNY, CDR2 SVGAGI (reference sequence). The CDR3 DNA sequence: TGTGCCAGCAGTTACAGGTTTACAGGGTCGGACTCGGCTTTCTTT. Its translation is CASSYRFTGSDSAFF.

This chain connects TRBV2 to TRBJ2-3, with D possibly TRBD2 on 7 matching bases. V dropped 6 bases and J dropped 3 bases, with 19 bases sitting between them. There are 16 residues in the CDR3. Germline V gene sequence: CDR1 SNHLY, CDR2 FYNNEI. The CDR3 bases are TGTGCCAGCAGAACGGTGAGGGGGGGCCTAACAGATACGCAGTATTTT. This translates into CASRTVRGGLTDTQYF.

This clone was seen just once. The V call is TRBV5-4, the J call TRBJ1-5; 10 bases match TRBD1. Germline V gene lookup returns CDR1 SGHNT and CDR2 YYREEE (reference sequence). With 3 bases clipped from V and 5 bases from J, the junction kept 5 bases outside the gene matches. The CDR3 covers 15 residues. For the CDR3, the DNA is TGTGCCAGCAGCTGGGGGACAGGGGAGGATCAGCCCCAGCATTTT. It is translated as CASSWGTGEDQPQHF.

The rearrangement uses TRBV5-1 and TRBJ2-4; the D gene is possibly TRBD2 (6 bases). There are 16 residues in the CDR3. V dropped 0 bases and J dropped 4 bases, with 14 bases sitting between them. Per germline, CDR1 SGHRS and CDR2 YFSETQ. The CDR3 DNA sequence: TGCGCCAGCAGCTTGGAGGTTGCGGGGTCGAAAAACATTCAGTACTTC. Protein sequence: CASSLEVAGSKNIQYF.

V is TRBV6-1 and J is TRBJ1-2, with TRBD1 matching 11 bases. Trimming took 6 bases from V and 4 from J; bases not matched to a gene: 7. CDR1 MNHNS and CDR2 SASEGT come from the germline V gene. The CDR3 is made up of 15 amino acids. CDR3 amino acids: CASRVRTGGSYGYTF. The CDR3 nucleotides read TGTGCCAGCAGGGTCCGGACAGGGGGCTCCTATGGCTACACCTTC.

This clone was observed once. The J gene is TRBJ1-1, the V gene TRBV9; D call uncertain. The germline V and J ends were trimmed by 0 bases and 5 bases, with 14 bases remaining between them. The CDR3 length is 15 residues. The germline V gene encodes CDR1 SGDLS and CDR2 YYNGEE. The DNA of the CDR3 is TGTGCCAGCAGCGTAGGCCCTAGCGACGGGACTGAAGCTTTCTTT. Its protein product is CASSVGPSDGTEAFF. Full variable domain (remainder filled in from reference TRBV9 and TRBJ1-1): DSGVTQTPKHLITATGQRVTLRCSPRSGDLSVYWYQQSLDQGLQFLIQYYNGEERAKGNILERFSAQQFPDLHSELNLSSLELGDSALYFCASSVGPSDGTEAFFGQGTRLTVV.

The chain uses TRBV9 and TRBJ1-6; 9 bases match TRBD1. The CDR3 spans 17 residues. The V gene end was trimmed by 0 bases and the J gene end by 4 bases; junction bases not matched to a gene: 5. Germline V CDR1 and CDR2: SGDLS, YYNGEE. The CDR3 protein is CASSVEWDREYNSPLHF. The CDR3 nucleotides are TGTGCCAGCAGCGTAGAGTGGGACAGGGAGTATAATTCACCCCTCCACTTT.

The rearrangement uses TRBV28 and TRBJ1-2; 7 bases match TRBD1. The V and J ends lost 9 bases and 5 bases, in that order; junction bases with no gene match: 12. The germline V gene encodes CDR1 MDHEN and CDR2 SYDVKM. There are 14 residues in the CDR3. The CDR3 here is CASVKTGATYGYTF. The CDR3 DNA follows: TGTGCCAGTGTTAAAACAGGGGCCACTTATGGCTACACCTTC.

The rearrangement links TRBV21-1 to TRBJ2-7; TRBD2 was called by the table and not checked on the DNA. TRBV21-1 constitutes a pseudogene. This CDR3 has 12 residues. CDR3 residues: CASSPRRGSQYF. The CDR3 nucleotides are TGTGCCAGCAGCCCAAGACGGGGGTCGCAGTACTTC.

The chain recombines TRBV7-9 with TRBJ1-4; TRBD1 is a possible D gene (6 bases). CDR3 size: 13 residues. Germline V gives CDR1 SEHNR, CDR2 FQNEAQ (reference sequence). Trimming took 3 bases from V and 6 from J, leaving 8 bases between them. The CDR3: CASSFRTDEKLFF. DNA of the CDR3: TGTGCCAGCAGCTTCCGGACAGATGAAAAACTGTTTTTT.

This chain joins TRBV28 and TRBJ2-7, with D perhaps matching TRBD1 (6 bases). Trimming took 7 bases from V and 0 from J, leaving 10 bases between them. The CDR3 runs to 13 residues. The germline V gene encodes CDR1 MDHEN and CDR2 SYDVKM. The CDR3, as DNA: TGTGCCAGCAACAAGGACAGCTCCTACGAGCAGTACTTC. Its protein is CASNKDSSYEQYF.

V and J are TRBV19 and TRBJ2-1; 8 bases match TRBD1. Trimming removed 0 bases from V and 4 bases from J; junction bases left unmatched: 11. Germline CDR1 and CDR2: LNHDA and SQIVND (reference sequence). The CDR3 contains 18 residues. The DNA for the CDR3 is TGTGCCAGTAGTATAGATAGCAGGGGGCAAAGGGAATACAATGAGCAGTTCTTC. Its protein product is CASSIDSRGQREYNEQFF.

V gene TRBV19 combines with J gene TRBJ1-2, with 7 bases that match TRBD1. The CDR3 contains 14 residues. Germline V lookup: CDR1 LNHDA, CDR2 SQIVND (reference sequence). V lost 2 bases, J lost 8 bases, and 8 bases stayed unmatched. The CDR3, as DNA: TGTGCCAGTAGTATATCGGAGGGGGCGACAGGCTACACCTTC. It yields the protein CASSISEGATGYTF.

The chain has TRBV19 and TRBJ1-4, with TRBD1 matching 8 bases. J lost 8 bases, V lost 5 bases, and 10 bases had no gene match. This CDR3 has 15 residues. Looked up from germline, CDR1 is LNHDA and CDR2 is SQIVND (reference sequence). The CDR3 DNA reads TGTGCCAGTAGTCAAACCGGGACAGGCGGAGAAAAACTGTTTTTT. This gives the protein CASSQTGTGGEKLFF.

This clone occurred once. The V call is TRBV5-1, the J call TRBJ1-2; D unresolved. The germline V gene has CDR1 SGHRS and CDR2 YFSETQ. V lost 0 bases to trimming and J lost 10 bases, with 7 bases between them. This CDR3 is built from 11 residues. The DNA of the CDR3 is TGCGCCAGCAGCTTGGATGGCAACTACACCTTC. Translating it yields CASSLDGNYTF.

The V and J genes are TRBV5-4 and TRBJ2-3, with D possibly TRBD2 on 7 matching bases. The V end was cut by 0 bases, the J end by 1 base, with 15 bases between. The CDR3 is 17 residues long. CDR1 SGHNT and CDR2 YYREEE come from the germline V gene (reference sequence). The CDR3 here is CASSLAGGGGRTDTQYF. The CDR3 nucleotides are TGTGCCAGCAGCTTGGCCGGTGGGGGGGGCCGCACAGATACGCAGTATTTT.

The chain links TRBV4-2 to TRBJ2-1; no definite D call. The CDR3 spans 14 residues. Trimming took 5 bases from V and 6 from J, leaving 14 bases between them. Per germline, CDR1 LGHNA and CDR2 YNFKEQ. CDR3 sequence reads: CASSSSRLSNEQFF. The CDR3 region has the DNA TGTGCCAGCAGCTCCTCGCGCCTCTCCAATGAGCAGTTCTTC.

The V gene is TRBV5-6, the J gene TRBJ2-3; tentative D call: TRBD2 (6 bases). The CDR3 is 15 residues long. Trimming stripped 0 bases from V and 5 bases from J, with 13 bases between. The germline V gene encodes CDR1 SGHDT and CDR2 YYEEEE. CDR3 DNA sequence: TGTGCCAGCAGCTTGGGGGGGGACGTGGGAGATACGCAGTATTTT. Protein: CASSLGGDVGDTQYF. The variable domain in full, with the rest retrieved from reference TRBV5-6 and TRBJ2-3, is DAGVTQSPTHLIKTRGQQVTLRCSPKSGHDTVSWYQQALGQGPQFIFQYYEEEERQRGNFPDRFSGHQFPNYSSELNVNALLLGDSALYLCASSLGGDVGDTQYFGPGTRLTVL.

The chain employs TRBV5-1 and TRBJ1-4; D remains ambiguous. The CDR3 is 11 residues long. CDR1 SGHRS and CDR2 YFSETQ come from the germline V gene. Trimming pared 4 bases from V and 6 bases from J, leaving 4 bases between. CDR3 nucleotide sequence: TGCGCCAGCAGCCATGATGAAAAACTGTTTTTT. Translating gives CASSHDEKLFF.

The J gene is TRBJ1-5, the V gene TRBV5-4; D possibly corresponds to TRBD1 (5 bases). CDR1 and CDR2 from the germline V gene are SGHNT and YYREEE (reference sequence). The CDR3 is 13 amino acids. V lost 0 bases, J lost 7 bases, and 8 bases lay in between. The CDR3 DNA sequence: TGTGCCAGCAGCTTGGGACAGACACAGCCCCAGCATTTT. This codes for CASSLGQTQPQHF.

The chain combines TRBV6-1 with TRBJ2-2, with 8 bases aligning to TRBD1. Unmatched junction bases numbered 5, after V lost 6 bases and J lost 2 bases. This CDR3 comprises 15 residues. Germline values: CDR1 MNHNS, CDR2 SASEGT. The CDR3 nucleotides read TGTGCCAGCAGGATTGACAGGGGAAACACCGGGGAGCTGTTTTTT. Protein: CASRIDRGNTGELFF.

This clone showed up just once. V is TRBV18 and J is TRBJ1-2, with D unresolved. There are 14 residues in the CDR3. The V gene lost 4 bases and the J gene lost 1 base, with 10 bases spanning the gap. Looked up from germline, CDR1 is KGHSH and CDR2 is LQKENI. The CDR3 DNA is TGTGCCAGCTCACAGGACTTATTTAACTATGGCTACACCTTC. It specifies CASSQDLFNYGYTF.

J is TRBJ1-1 and V is TRBV9; D gene unclear. V was shortened by 0 bases and J by 11 bases, with 17 bases between the two germline ends. The CDR3 consists of 14 residues. The germline V gene has CDR1 SGDLS and CDR2 YYNGEE. CDR3: CASSVGPKLRGAFF. The CDR3 DNA reads as TGTGCCAGCAGCGTAGGCCCTAAGTTACGAGGTGCTTTCTTT.